These T cell receptor beta chains were read from a single sample in a study of patients and donors after allogeneic stem cell transplantation. TCRdb analysed the RT-PCR reads with MiXCR anew, one entry per CDR3 protein. The data hold around 30,000 distinct CDR3 sequences, with more than 8% observed a single time. The source material was blood, either unsorted or a sorted T cell fraction (not recorded which). These receptors all come from a human donor who was either an allogeneic HSCT recipient or a stem cell or donor lymphocyte infusion donor (not recorded which). It is not recorded whose cells these are; they may come from a transplant donor. The CDR3 runs from the conserved cysteine through the conserved F or W. Each record gives: clone size, D gene, J gene, V gene, CDR3 protein, CDR3 DNA. A D gene is named only where the DNA matches it firmly. Where a row states a size, it is once, few, many or the class of an expanded clone; other rows omit it.

clone_size: many; d_call: -; j_call: TRBJ1-1; v_call: TRBV20-1; cdr3_aa: CSARDRRGMTEAFF; cdr3_nt: TGCAGTGCTAGAGATCGGAGGGGAATGACTGAAGCTTTCTTT
clone_size: -; d_call: -; j_call: TRBJ1-6; v_call: TRBV15; cdr3_aa: CATSREKYSPLHF; cdr3_nt: TGTGCCACCAGCAGAGAAAAGTATTCACCCCTCCACTTT
clone_size: -; d_call: TRBD1; j_call: TRBJ1-6; v_call: TRBV5-6; cdr3_aa: CASSWQTGRDSPLHF; cdr3_nt: TGTGCCAGCAGCTGGCAGACAGGGAGAGATTCACCCCTCCACTTT
clone_size: many; d_call: -; j_call: TRBJ2-3; v_call: TRBV7-9; cdr3_aa: CASSSSIAVPDTQYF; cdr3_nt: TGTGCCAGCAGCTCAAGTATAGCGGTCCCAGATACGCAGTATTTT
clone_size: -; d_call: TRBD2; j_call: TRBJ2-7; v_call: TRBV28; cdr3_aa: CASSLIQRGVYEQYF; cdr3_nt: TGTGCCAGCAGTTTAATACAGCGGGGTGTTTACGAGCAGTACTTC
clone_size: many; d_call: TRBD1; j_call: TRBJ2-3; v_call: TRBV7-9; cdr3_aa: CASSTHRGHWGLDTQYF; cdr3_nt: TGTGCCAGCAGCACCCACAGGGGCCACTGGGGGTTGGATACGCAGTATTTT
clone_size: many; d_call: -; j_call: TRBJ1-1; v_call: TRBV18; cdr3_aa: CASSPLRTGLNTEAFF; cdr3_nt: TGTGCCAGCTCACCACTCCGTACAGGGCTGAACACTGAAGCTTTCTTT
clone_size: many; d_call: -; j_call: TRBJ2-3; v_call: TRBV20-1; cdr3_aa: CSARSPLSTDTQYF; cdr3_nt: TGCAGTGCTAGATCCCCGTTGAGCACAGATACGCAGTATTTT
clone_size: many; d_call: TRBD2; j_call: TRBJ2-3; v_call: TRBV5-1; cdr3_aa: CASSMGLAASTDTQYF; cdr3_nt: TGCGCCAGCAGCATGGGACTAGCAGCTAGCACAGATACGCAGTATTTT
clone_size: many; d_call: -; j_call: TRBJ2-3; v_call: TRBV5-1; cdr3_aa: CASSFAQDTDTQYF; cdr3_nt: TGCGCCAGCAGCTTTGCTCAAGACACAGATACGCAGTATTTT
clone_size: few; d_call: -; j_call: TRBJ2-3; v_call: TRBV3-1; cdr3_aa: CASSFGLSTDTQYF; cdr3_nt: TGTGCCAGCAGCTTCGGACTTAGCACAGATACGCAGTATTTT
clone_size: -; d_call: -; j_call: TRBJ1-2; v_call: TRBV18; cdr3_aa: CASSHSMPRDTPFGYTF; cdr3_nt: TGTGCCAGCTCACACAGCATGCCCCGGGACACCCCCTTTGGCTACACCTTC
clone_size: -; d_call: TRBD1; j_call: TRBJ1-2; v_call: TRBV10-2; cdr3_aa: CASSETGQPNGYTF; cdr3_nt: TGCGCCAGCAGTGAAACGGGACAGCCGAATGGCTACACCTTC
clone_size: few; d_call: TRBD1; j_call: TRBJ2-1; v_call: TRBV24-1; cdr3_aa: CATRVGQGGYNEQFF; cdr3_nt: TGTGCCACCAGGGTCGGACAGGGCGGATACAATGAGCAGTTCTTC
clone_size: many; d_call: -; j_call: TRBJ2-2; v_call: TRBV10-3; cdr3_aa: CAISESDGELFF; cdr3_nt: TGTGCCATCAGTGAGTCTGACGGGGAGCTGTTTTTT
clone_size: few; d_call: TRBD2; j_call: TRBJ2-7; v_call: TRBV6-1; cdr3_aa: CASSEAFQAGGPYEQYF; cdr3_nt: TGTGCCAGCAGTGAAGCCTTCCAGGCGGGAGGGCCCTACGAGCAGTACTTC
clone_size: -; d_call: -; j_call: TRBJ1-2; v_call: TRBV7-9; cdr3_aa: CASSLLSGRGYGYTF; cdr3_nt: TGTGCCAGCAGCTTGCTCAGTGGGCGCGGCTATGGCTACACCTTC
clone_size: many; d_call: -; j_call: TRBJ2-7; v_call: TRBV7-7; cdr3_aa: CASSAEQGPSYEQYF; cdr3_nt: TGTGCCAGCAGCGCCGAACAGGGACCGTCCTACGAGCAGTACTTC
clone_size: large; d_call: TRBD1; j_call: TRBJ1-1; v_call: TRBV7-9; cdr3_aa: CAWTGMNTEAFF; cdr3_nt: TGTGCCTGGACAGGAATGAACACTGAAGCTTTCTTT
clone_size: many; d_call: TRBD1; j_call: TRBJ2-1; v_call: TRBV6-6; cdr3_aa: CASLQGGGRQFF; cdr3_nt: TGTGCCAGCTTACAAGGGGGCGGTAGGCAGTTCTTC
clone_size: many; d_call: TRBD1; j_call: TRBJ1-1; v_call: TRBV10-1; cdr3_aa: CASSRDRVSTTEAFF; cdr3_nt: TGCGCCAGCAGCCGGGACAGGGTATCGACCACTGAAGCTTTCTTT
clone_size: many; d_call: TRBD2; j_call: TRBJ2-2; v_call: TRBV9; cdr3_aa: CASSVALAGNTGELFF; cdr3_nt: TGTGCCAGCAGCGTAGCTCTAGCGGGAAACACCGGGGAGCTGTTTTTT
clone_size: -; d_call: -; j_call: TRBJ1-1; v_call: TRBV7-3; cdr3_aa: CASSFRARGAEAFF; cdr3_nt: TGTGCCAGCAGCTTCCGGGCCCGGGGGGCTGAAGCTTTCTTT
clone_size: many; d_call: -; j_call: TRBJ2-7; v_call: TRBV18; cdr3_aa: CASSPPGGTVSYEQYF; cdr3_nt: TGTGCCAGCTCACCCCCGGGCGGGACAGTTAGCTACGAGCAGTACTTC
clone_size: many; d_call: TRBD2; j_call: TRBJ2-7; v_call: TRBV7-9; cdr3_aa: CASSPGGASGSVGEQYF; cdr3_nt: TGTGCCAGCAGCCCCGGGGGGGCTAGCGGGAGTGTTGGCGAGCAGTACTTC
clone_size: many; d_call: -; j_call: TRBJ2-3; v_call: TRBV12-3/TRBV12-4; cdr3_aa: CASSWGQTQYF; cdr3_nt: TGTGCCAGCAGTTGGGGGCAGACGCAGTATTTT
clone_size: few; d_call: -; j_call: TRBJ1-4; v_call: TRBV28; cdr3_aa: CASSLGGATNEKLFF; cdr3_nt: TGTGCCAGCAGTTTAGGGGGGGCAACTAATGAAAAACTGTTTTTT
clone_size: -; d_call: -; j_call: TRBJ1-5; v_call: TRBV5-1; cdr3_aa: CASSLNPSNQPQHF; cdr3_nt: TGCGCCAGCAGCTTGAACCCTAGCAATCAGCCCCAGCATTTT
clone_size: -; d_call: -; j_call: TRBJ2-3; v_call: TRBV5-5; cdr3_aa: CASSLGPRGTDTQYF; cdr3_nt: TGTGCCAGCAGCTTGGGGCCCCGAGGCACAGATACGCAGTATTTT
clone_size: many; d_call: -; j_call: TRBJ2-3; v_call: TRBV7-3; cdr3_aa: CASSLGPSVDTQYF; cdr3_nt: TGTGCCAGCAGCTTAGGGCCCTCGGTTGATACGCAGTATTTT
clone_size: many; d_call: -; j_call: TRBJ1-5; v_call: TRBV2; cdr3_aa: CASSGERGGGQPQHF; cdr3_nt: TGTGCCAGCAGTGGAGAGAGAGGGGGTGGTCAGCCCCAGCATTTT